This T cell receptor beta chain was sequenced during a study of CD8 T cells in ankylosing spondylitis. Whole-study results and caveats: Reportedly, disease-linked clones are significantly enriched in ankylosing spondylitis patients' matched synovial fluid. In ankylosing spondylitis blood, a motif of 7 to 9 highly homologous TCR beta variants appeared characteristic.

Each TCR beta library was made by quantitative 5'-RACE that incorporated molecular barcodes. TCRdb processed the 5' RACE reads anew with MiXCR; each CDR3 protein has one entry. Counted here are 240,000 or so distinct CDR3 sequences, approximately 11% occurring once; the ten biggest clones make up approximately 6.6%. Trimming stripped 3 bases from V and 5 bases from J, with 17 bases between. CDR3 length: 15 amino acids. Germline-derived CDR1 and CDR2 are SSHAT and FNYEAQ (reference sequence). This clonotype was recorded many times. No antigen is known for it. The sequencing input was blood, either unsorted or a sorted T cell fraction (not recorded which). The chain combines TRBV7-7 with TRBJ2-7; D gene uncertain. This TCR derives from a male donor with ankylosing spondylitis or in good health (not recorded which). The CDR3 nucleotides are TGTGCCAGCAGCTTCGGAGAGACCAAACCCCACGAGCAGTACTTC. Translation gives CASSFGETKPHEQYF.